The rows below give T cell receptor beta chains drawn from one sample of a study of graft-versus-host responses after intestinal transplantation. For these receptors, no antigen is known. The table came from immunoSEQ multiplex PCR; TCRdb's copy has only in-frame clones and leaves some out. The table shows more than 80,000 clones, with about 85% occurring only once. The source material was unstimulated CD4+ T cells sorted from spleen or lymph node cells, sampled before transplant. The receptors originated from a human donor who was the organ donor for an intestinal transplant. Each CDR3 is given with its conserved first and last residue. A D gene is named only where the DNA matches it firmly. Some rows have no size entry. The others give once, few or many, or a class for an expanded clone.

v_call: TRBV5-1; clone_size: .; d_call: TRBD2; j_call: TRBJ2-7; cdr3_nt: TGCGCCAGCAGCTGGGGACTAGCGGGAGGTGCAAACGAGCAGTACTTC; cdr3_aa: CASSWGLAGGANEQYF
v_call: TRBV28; clone_size: once; d_call: TRBD1; j_call: TRBJ1-3; cdr3_nt: TGTGCCAGCAGTTACAGGGGAAGAAACACCATATATTTT; cdr3_aa: CASSYRGRNTIYF
v_call: TRBV5-4; clone_size: .; d_call: .; j_call: TRBJ2-7; cdr3_nt: TGTGCCAGCAGCTTGCACGGGAGTCGCTACGAGCAGTACTTC; cdr3_aa: CASSLHGSRYEQYF
v_call: TRBV9; clone_size: .; d_call: TRBD2; j_call: TRBJ2-3; cdr3_nt: TGTGCCAGCAGCGTATCAGCGGGGCGAGATACGCAGTATTTT; cdr3_aa: CASSVSAGRDTQYF
v_call: TRBV9; clone_size: .; d_call: TRBD1; j_call: TRBJ2-1; cdr3_nt: TGTGCCAGCAGCATTAAGACAGGGGGCGCCGCGAGTGAGCAGTTCTTC; cdr3_aa: CASSIKTGGAASEQFF
v_call: TRBV30; clone_size: .; d_call: .; j_call: TRBJ2-5; cdr3_nt: TGTGCCTGGAGTGCATCCGGGGAGACCCAGTACTTC; cdr3_aa: CAWSASGETQYF
v_call: TRBV4-3; clone_size: .; d_call: .; j_call: TRBJ2-7; cdr3_nt: TGCGCCAGCAGCCAAGGGAGTACAGGGTCCCACGAGCAGTACTTC; cdr3_aa: CASSQGSTGSHEQYF
v_call: TRBV2; clone_size: .; d_call: .; j_call: TRBJ2-1; cdr3_nt: TGTGCCAGCAGCGAGAACTACCCCGGGACTCTTAGGTCCTACAATGAGCAGTTCTTC; cdr3_aa: CASSENYPGTLRSYNEQFF
v_call: TRBV2; clone_size: .; d_call: TRBD2; j_call: TRBJ2-6; cdr3_nt: TGTGCCAGCAGACGGGGCGGGGGGGCCCCCTCTGGGGCCAACGTCCTGACTTTC; cdr3_aa: CASRRGGGAPSGANVLTF
v_call: TRBV4-1; clone_size: .; d_call: .; j_call: TRBJ2-3; cdr3_nt: TGCGCCAGCAGCCGTTTGCGGGGGCGGGGCACAGATACGCAGTATTTT; cdr3_aa: CASSRLRGRGTDTQYF
v_call: TRBV19; clone_size: .; d_call: .; j_call: TRBJ2-1; cdr3_nt: TGTGCCAGTAGTCCCGGGGGGCGTCGGTTCTTC; cdr3_aa: CASSPGGRRFF
v_call: TRBV9; clone_size: .; d_call: TRBD1; j_call: TRBJ1-4; cdr3_nt: TGTGCCAGCAGCCTTGGGACAGGGAAGGAAAAACTGTTTTTT; cdr3_aa: CASSLGTGKEKLFF
v_call: TRBV28; clone_size: .; d_call: TRBD1; j_call: TRBJ1-2; cdr3_nt: TGTGCCAGCATGGACAGGGGAAGCTATGGCTACACCTTC; cdr3_aa: CASMDRGSYGYTF
v_call: TRBV5-1; clone_size: .; d_call: .; j_call: TRBJ1-1; cdr3_nt: TGCGCCAGCAGCTTGTTCACGGGAGGTGACACTGAAGCTTTCTTT; cdr3_aa: CASSLFTGGDTEAFF
v_call: TRBV5-1; clone_size: .; d_call: TRBD2; j_call: TRBJ2-7; cdr3_nt: TGCGCCAGCAGCCTTTATAGGACTAGCGCGTCCTACGAGCAGTACTTC; cdr3_aa: CASSLYRTSASYEQYF
v_call: TRBV6-1; clone_size: .; d_call: TRBD1; j_call: TRBJ1-5; cdr3_nt: TGTGCCAGCAGTGGGACAGGGGGGGCCCAGCCCCAGCATTTT; cdr3_aa: CASSGTGGAQPQHF
v_call: TRBV9; clone_size: .; d_call: .; j_call: TRBJ2-1; cdr3_nt: TGTGCCAGCAGCCTCCGAGGAGGGAACAATGAGCAGTTCTTC; cdr3_aa: CASSLRGGNNEQFF